There are a few counts of the clone carrying this T cell receptor (beta chain). The antigen is unknown. Fresh peripheral blood, roughly 9.3 ml, was the source of the PBMCs. The data originate from a study of T cells in Graves' hyperthyroidism and ophthalmopathy. Study results and limitations: In the blood, most expanded thyroid clonotypes above 0.001 appeared as well. A model built on 13 V-J features separated ophthalmopathy from stable hyperthyroidism.

There are 16 residues in the CDR3. With 6 bases removed from V and 0 bases from J, the gap between germline ends came to 17 bases. Germline assignment: CDR1 SGHNT and CDR2 YYREEE (reference sequence). Authors of the study amplified TCR beta CDR3 regions from RNA transcripts. First-round RT-PCR targeting the TCR CDR3 was performed with the HTBI primer set. A single record per CDR3 protein comes from TCRdb applying MiXCR to the multiplex PCR reads. The table lists under 650,000 distinct CDR3 sequences, 15% to 20% of them singletons. The sequence was collected from a woman aged 25 to 39 with Graves' hyperthyroidism. The chain uses TRBV5-4 and TRBJ2-3; tentative D call: TRBD1 (5 bases). Sequencing was performed on blood. The CDR3 nucleotides read TGTGCCAGCACCCGCGACGGTGGGGCCAGCACAGATACGCAGTATTTT. This encodes CASTRDGGASTDTQYF.